The 25 T cell receptor beta chains below were found in one sample sequenced in a study of cytomegalovirus exposure and HLA in healthy donors. It was with 60 Vbeta and 13 Jbeta primers that the PCR ran. Only in-frame clones appear in the TCRdb table, and some are missing; sequencing was by immunoSEQ multiplex PCR. The sample lists 130,000 to 150,000 clones; approximately 82% were seen once. Sequences were obtained from PBMCs. These receptors came from a woman aged 55-70 years in good health and CMV-seropositive.

V usage is TRBV29-1 and J usage is TRBJ2-7; TRBD2 matches at 7 bases. The CDR3 runs 16 residues. Germline loops: CDR1 SQVTM, CDR2 ANQGSEA. The ends lost 0 bases at V and 6 bases at J; junction bases unmatched: 14. CDR3 sequence (DNA): TGCAGCGTTGAAGAGCAGGGTTGGTCCATAGCGGGCGAGCAGTACTTC. Translating gives CSVEEQGWSIAGEQYF.

This chain uses TRBV18 with TRBJ2-1; 8 bases are a match to TRBD2. The CDR3 is 17 residues long. V was clipped by 3 bases and J by 6 bases; unmatched bases: 13. Germline lookup yields CDR1 KGHSH and CDR2 LQKENI. The CDR3 loop reads CASSPLPLSGDFNEQFF. CDR3 DNA: TGTGCCAGCTCACCCCTACCCCTTAGCGGGGATTTCAATGAGCAGTTCTTC. Based on the CDR3 plus reference TRBV18 and TRBJ2-1, the full variable domain is NAGVMQNPRHLVRRRGQEARLRCSPMKGHSHVYWYRQLPEEGLKFMVYLQKENIIDESGMPKERFSAEFPKEGPSILRIQQVVRGDSAAYFCASSPLPLSGDFNEQFFGPGTRLTVL.

The V and J genes are TRBV5-1 and TRBJ1-4; D gene uncertain. CDR1 is SGHRS, CDR2 YFSETQ, per germline. This CDR3 is built from 15 residues. V was cut by 4 bases and J by 5 bases, with 15 bases left in between. The CDR3 here is CASSPGGSSNEKLFF. The DNA of the CDR3 is TGCGCCAGCAGCCCCGGCGGGTCCTCAAATGAAAAACTGTTTTTT.

V is TRBV19 and J is TRBJ2-5, with 8 bases matching TRBD2. The V segment lost 3 bases and the J segment 2 bases; nucleotides outside the gene matches: 8. CDR1 and CDR2 (germline): LNHDA, SQIVND (reference sequence). The CDR3 runs to 16 residues. As DNA, the CDR3 is TGTGCCAGTAGTATCAGGACTAGCTCCATTCAAGAGACCCAGTACTTC. This codes for CASSIRTSSIQETQYF.

The CDR3 region is CASNLLAGGSGELFF. The CDR3, as DNA: TGTGCCAGTAACCTACTAGCGGGAGGTAGCGGGGAGCTGTTTTTT. The chain has TRBV19 and TRBJ2-2; 12 bases agree with TRBD2. Trimming took 7 bases from V and 7 from J; bases not matched to a gene: 7. The CDR3 sequence is 15 residues long. Germline CDR1 reads LNHDA; CDR2 reads SQIVND (reference sequence).

The rearrangement links TRBV4-3 to TRBJ1-2; 12 nucleotides line up with TRBD1. This CDR3 spans 19 amino acids. V was pared by 0 bases and J by 2 bases, with 10 bases of the junction left unmatched. The V gene's germline CDR1 is LGHNA and CDR2 YSLEER. The CDR3 DNA sequence: TGCGCCAGCAGCCAAGATGGGCCGGGACAGGGGGCGTCAAACTATGGCTACACCTTC. Amino acid sequence: CASSQDGPGQGASNYGYTF.

This chain uses TRBV5-4 with TRBJ2-3; perhaps TRBD2 as D (6 bases). Between the trimmed V and J ends, which lost 0 bases and 3 bases, there was a span of 14 bases. This CDR3 is built from 16 residues. CDR1 and CDR2 (germline): SGHNT, YYREEE (reference sequence). CDR3: CASSLAPGERTDTQYF. CDR3 DNA sequence: TGTGCCAGCAGCTTGGCCCCGGGAGAACGGACAGATACGCAGTATTTT.

The chain employs TRBV4-1 and TRBJ2-3; D ambiguous. This CDR3 spans 18 amino acids. Trimming took off 0 bases at V and 6 bases at J, with 22 bases between the two ends. Germline loops: CDR1 MGHRA, CDR2 YSYEKL. CDR3 amino acids: CASSQERVMRQFGDTQYF. In nucleotides, the CDR3 is TGCGCCAGCAGCCAAGAAAGAGTTATGAGGCAATTCGGGGATACGCAGTATTTT.

This clone was detected only a few times. Here the CDR3 DNA reads TGTGCCAGCAGGCAAACTGGGACAGCCTATGAAAAACTGTTTTTT. It is translated as CASRQTGTAYEKLFF. The genes are TRBV5-6 and TRBJ1-4; TRBD1 matches 7 bases. The germline CDR1 and CDR2 sequences are SGHDT and YYEEEE. J gave up 6 bases and V 5 bases, and 10 bases lay outside the gene matches. The length of the CDR3 is 15 residues.

The rearrangement links TRBV6-5 to TRBJ2-7; TRBD1 is a possible D gene (6 bases). Germline loops: CDR1 MNHEY, CDR2 SVGAGI. The V and J ends lost 4 bases and 6 bases respectively, with 7 bases between them. The CDR3 runs to 11 residues. The CDR3 loop reads CASSSGAEQYF. CDR3 in DNA: TGTGCCAGCAGTTCAGGGGCCGAGCAGTACTTC.

The chain has TRBV7-2 and TRBJ1-4; unclear D gene. Trimming left V 1 base short and J 4 bases short, with 10 bases between. In germline, CDR1 is SGHTA, CDR2 FQGNSA. The CDR3 runs 15 residues. The DNA of the CDR3 is TGTGCCAGCAGCTTAGATAGAGGCTATAATGAAAAACTGTTTTTT. This sequence encodes CASSLDRGYNEKLFF.

This sequence joins TRBV27 and TRBJ2-4; weak D call: TRBD2 (6 bases). Germline CDR1 is MNHEY and CDR2 is SMNVEV (reference sequence). The germline V and J ends were trimmed by 10 bases and 7 bases, with 14 bases remaining between them. CDR3 length: 12 residues. DNA for the CDR3: TGTGCCACCGCGGGGCCGGAGAACATTCAGTACTTC. Translating gives CATAGPENIQYF.

This chain joins TRBV7-9 and TRBJ2-7; 12 nucleotides match TRBD1. The CDR3 totals 16 residues. In germline, CDR1 is SEHNR, CDR2 FQNEAQ (reference sequence). The ends lost 4 bases at V and 6 bases at J; junction bases unmatched: 10. The CDR3 reads CASSWSLGQGALEQYF. CDR3 nucleotides: TGTGCCAGCAGCTGGTCACTGGGACAGGGGGCTCTCGAGCAGTACTTC.

As to this clone: Given a far larger clone just one base away, this is likely a sequencing read error. Other DNA sequences of this sample code for an identical CDR3. The rearrangement uses TRBV4-3 and TRBJ1-2, with 7 bases aligning to TRBD1. This CDR3 has 16 residues. Trimming at V came to 3 bases and at J to 4 bases, leaving 11 bases not matched to a gene. Germline V gives CDR1 LGHNA, CDR2 YSLEER. The CDR3 loop reads CASSHEPAGGSYGYTF. The CDR3 nucleotides are TGCGCCAGCAGCCACGAACCGGCAGGGGGGAGCTATGGCTACACCTTC.

The chain recombines TRBV5-1 with TRBJ1-2; the D gene is possibly TRBD1 (5 bases). Germline V CDR1 and CDR2: SGHRS, YFSETQ. The CDR3 has 16 amino acids. Trimming pared 4 bases from V and 0 bases from J, leaving 16 bases between. The CDR3 DNA reads TGCGCCAGCAGCCCTGGCAGGGTAACCACTAACTATGGCTACACCTTC. Its protein product is CASSPGRVTTNYGYTF.

The rearrangement joins TRBV5-4 to TRBJ2-7; TRBD1 agrees at 7 bases. This CDR3 is built from 14 residues. The V segment lost 5 bases and the J segment 5 bases; nucleotides outside the gene matches: 10. The germline V gene encodes CDR1 SGHNT and CDR2 YYREEE (reference sequence). DNA for the CDR3: TGTGCCAGCAGGCCACAGGGGTCCCCCCACGAGCAGTACTTC. Encoded protein: CASRPQGSPHEQYF.

CDR3 in DNA: TGCGCCAGCAGCTTGCGGACAGGGCAGGATCAGCCCCAGCATTTT. This codes for CASSLRTGQDQPQHF. V is TRBV5-1 and J is TRBJ1-5; 8 bases match TRBD1. The germline V gene encodes CDR1 SGHRS and CDR2 YFSETQ. The V gene end was trimmed by 1 base and the J gene end by 5 bases; junction bases not matched to a gene: 5. The CDR3 runs to 15 residues.

V is TRBV5-1 and J is TRBJ2-5, with 7 bases aligning to TRBD2. V gave up 4 bases and J gave up 4 bases; unmatched junction bases: 13. There are 16 residues in the CDR3. The V gene's germline CDR1 is SGHRS and CDR2 YFSETQ. CDR3 loop: CASSAGGEGWGETQYF. The DNA for the CDR3 is TGCGCCAGCAGCGCGGGCGGGGAGGGCTGGGGAGAGACCCAGTACTTC.

In DNA form, the CDR3 reads TGTGCCAGCAGCTTAGCGCTAGGGGATCAGCCCCAGCATTTT. Residues: CASSLALGDQPQHF. The rearrangement uses TRBV7-6 and TRBJ1-5, with D perhaps TRBD1 (5 bases). Deletions cut 0 bases from V and 5 bases from J, with 8 bases between. This CDR3 has 14 residues. Germline assignment: CDR1 SGHVS and CDR2 FNYEAQ.

The V gene is TRBV5-1, the J gene TRBJ2-1; possible D gene TRBD2, 6 bases. The CDR3 length is 15 residues. Germline-derived CDR1 and CDR2 are SGHRS and YFSETQ. Trimming removed 6 bases at V and 6 bases at J, with 19 bases between. The CDR3 DNA reads as TGCGCCAGCACCCCGGGCGGAGGGGTGGTCAATGAGCAGTTCTTC. As protein: CASTPGGGVVNEQFF.

In its sample, this clone was seen a few times. V usage is TRBV5-4 and J usage is TRBJ2-7; D is possibly TRBD1 (6 bases). This CDR3 region has 13 residues. V was clipped by 3 bases and J by 6 bases, with 13 bases between them. Per the germline V gene, CDR1 is SGHNT and CDR2 is YYREEE (reference sequence). CDR3 protein: CASSSKTGPEQYF. The DNA of the CDR3 is TGTGCCAGCAGCTCCAAGACAGGCCCCGAGCAGTACTTC.

The genes are TRBV7-9 and TRBJ1-4; D might be TRBD1 (5 bases). This CDR3 is 14 amino acids long. Germline V gene sequence: CDR1 SEHNR, CDR2 FQNEAQ (reference sequence). Trimming took 5 bases from V and 7 from J, leaving 14 bases between them. The CDR3: CASSLDPGGEKLFF. CDR3 sequence (DNA): TGTGCCAGCAGCCTCGACCCGGGGGGTGAAAAACTGTTTTTT.

V gene TRBV27 combines with J gene TRBJ2-7, with a weak D call TRBD1 (6 bases). The CDR3 consists of 15 residues. V shed 6 bases and J shed 4 bases, with 19 bases lying between them. The V gene's germline CDR1 is MNHEY and CDR2 SMNVEV (reference sequence). The CDR3 is CASRINRDVGYEQYF. CDR3 coding DNA: TGTGCCAGCAGGATTAACAGGGACGTCGGGTACGAGCAGTACTTC.

The chain has TRBV11-3 and TRBJ2-1; D perhaps matches TRBD2 (6 bases). Germline assignment: CDR1 SGHNT and CDR2 YENEEA. The CDR3 extends over 15 amino acids. V was trimmed by 6 bases and J by 0 bases, leaving 12 bases between them. The CDR3 is CASSPSASSYNEQFF. CDR3 bases: TGTGCCAGCAGTCCTAGCGCCAGCTCCTACAATGAGCAGTTCTTC. Full variable domain (rest looked up from reference TRBV11-3 and TRBJ2-1): EAGVVQSPRYKIIEKKQPVAFWCNPISGHNTLYWYLQNLGQGPELLIRYENEEAVDDSQLPKDRFSAERLKGVDSTLKIQPAELGDSAVYLCASSPSASSYNEQFFGPGTRLTVL.

This chain connects TRBV28 to TRBJ2-5; 9 nucleotides line up with TRBD2. CDR1 is MDHEN and CDR2 is SYDVKM in the germline V gene. V dropped 4 bases and J dropped 1; count of bases not matched to a gene: 7. The CDR3 is 16 amino acids. CDR3 in DNA: TGTGCCAGCAGTTCCATGACTAGCGGCCTCCAAGAGACCCAGTACTTC. It yields the protein CASSSMTSGLQETQYF.